These 18 T cell receptor beta chains were sequenced from one sample in a study of OX40 agonist ivuxolimab in advanced cancers. Only in-frame clones appear in the TCRdb table, and some are missing; sequencing was by immunoSEQ multiplex PCR. The sample has tens of thousands of clones; about 82% are singletons. The sample was CD4+ or CD8+ T cells sorted from blood, taken in a trial of the OX40 agonist ivuxolimab. The receptors shown here come from an adult with an advanced solid tumor such as melanoma, head and neck, liver or kidney cancer.

CDR3 in amino acids: CASSRDSRGGDNEQFF. Here the CDR3 DNA reads TGCGCCAGCAGCCGGGACTCCCGAGGGGGGGACAATGAGCAGTTCTTC. V gene TRBV5-1 combines with J gene TRBJ2-1; weak D call: TRBD2 (7 bases). Trimming cost V 4 bases and J 5 bases, with 19 bases left between them. Germline CDR1 and CDR2: SGHRS and YFSETQ. CDR3 size: 16 residues.

The chain links TRBV10-3 to TRBJ1-2, with 7 bases matching TRBD1. V shed 2 bases and J 5 bases; nucleotides not matched to a gene: 5. Germline V gene lookup returns CDR1 ENHRY and CDR2 SYGVKD. This CDR3 comprises 14 residues. The DNA for the CDR3 is TGTGCCATCAGTGAGCCAAGGGACAGATATGGCTACACCTTC. Translation gives CAISEPRDRYGYTF.

The chain is built from TRBV5-1 and TRBJ2-3, with D unclear. The CDR3 loop spans 13 amino acids. Between the trimmed V and J ends, which lost 0 bases and 0 bases, there was a span of 2 bases. Germline V gene sequence: CDR1 SGHRS, CDR2 YFSETQ. The CDR3 nucleotides read TGCGCCAGCAGCTTGGAAAGCACAGATACGCAGTATTTT. It specifies CASSLESTDTQYF.

V and J are TRBV18 and TRBJ1-1; 8 bases are a match to TRBD1. CDR1 KGHSH and CDR2 LQKENI come from the germline V gene. Germline trimming cut 4 bases from V and 0 bases from J; bases unmatched to any gene: 7. This CDR3 spans 16 amino acids. CDR3 DNA: TGTGCCAGCTCACTCGACAGGGGTGGCATGAACACTGAAGCTTTCTTT. Encoded protein: CASSLDRGGMNTEAFF.

CDR3 region: CASSFGPQDEQYF. DNA of the CDR3: TGTGCCAGCAGCTTCGGCCCTCAAGACGAGCAGTACTTC. The chain has TRBV11-3 and TRBJ2-7; D ambiguous. CDR1 and CDR2 (germline): SGHNT, YENEEA. The ends were cut back, 3 bases at V and 5 bases at J, with 11 bases in the middle. This CDR3 spans 13 amino acids.

This chain uses TRBV7-2 with TRBJ1-5; 8 nucleotides line up with TRBD1. The CDR3 sequence is 14 residues long. Germline CDR1 reads SGHTA; CDR2 reads FQGNSA. With 0 bases clipped from V and 6 bases from J, the junction kept 1 base outside the gene matches. The CDR3 region has the DNA TGTGCCAGCAGCTTAGCGACAGGGGCTCAGCCCCAGCATTTT. This sequence encodes CASSLATGAQPQHF.

The chain combines TRBV5-1 with TRBJ2-7; 8 bases align to TRBD2. CDR3 length equals 15 residues. Germline V gene data show CDR1 as SGHRS and CDR2 as YFSETQ. The trim removed 3 bases at V and 0 bases at J, leaving 5 bases unmatched. The CDR3 loop is CASSSLAGSSYEQYF. Written as DNA, the CDR3 is TGCGCCAGCAGCTCCCTAGCGGGTAGCTCCTACGAGCAGTACTTC.

This chain connects TRBV2 to TRBJ2-7, with TRBD1 as a possible D gene (5 bases). V was trimmed by 4 bases and J by 4 bases, leaving 8 bases between them. Germline loops: CDR1 SNHLY, CDR2 FYNNEI. The CDR3 is 12 amino acids. The CDR3 DNA follows: TGTGCCAGCAGTGCCAGGGAATACGAGCAGTACTTC. Its protein product is CASSAREYEQYF. The full variable domain, in which reference TRBV2 and TRBJ2-7 provide the parts outside the CDR3, is EPEVTQTPSHQVTQMGQEVILRCVPISNHLYFYWYRQILGQKVEFLVSFYNNEISEKSEIFDDQFSVERPDGSNFTLKIRSTKLEDSAMYFCASSAREYEQYFGPGTRLTVT.

This chain joins TRBV25-1 and TRBJ2-1; D might be TRBD2 (5 bases). Germline V CDR1 and CDR2: MGHDK, SYGVNS. Trimming cost V 7 bases and J 10 bases, with 8 bases left between them. This CDR3 is 10 amino acids long. The CDR3 loop is CASIGREQFF. DNA for the CDR3: TGTGCCAGCATAGGGAGAGAGCAGTTCTTC.

The chain joins TRBV30 to TRBJ1-5, with D unresolved. V lost 0 bases, J lost 11 bases, and 8 bases lay in between. CDR1 GTSNPN and CDR2 SVGIG come from the germline V gene (reference sequence). The CDR3 sequence is 11 residues long. The CDR3 region has the DNA TGTGCCTGGAGTGTGCAGGAATCCCAGCATTTT. Its translation: CAWSVQESQHF. The whole variable domain, filled in from reference TRBV30 and TRBJ1-5, reads SQTIHQWPATLVQPVGSPLSLECTVEGTSNPNLYWYRQAAGRGLQLLFYSVGIGQISSEVPQNLSASRPQDRQFILSSKKLLLSDSGFYLCAWSVQESQHFGDGTRLSIL.

About this clone: This sample includes further DNA sequences coding for the same CDR3. The chain has TRBV27 and TRBJ1-5, with D possibly matching TRBD1 (6 bases). CDR1 is MNHEY, CDR2 SMNVEV, per germline (reference sequence). The V end lost 0 bases, the J end lost 4 bases, and 13 bases lay between the germline ends. The CDR3 sequence is 16 residues long. The chain's CDR3 is CASSLSKDRANQPQHF. CDR3 nucleotide sequence: TGTGCCAGCAGTTTATCGAAGGACAGAGCTAATCAGCCCCAGCATTTT.

J is TRBJ2-2 and V is TRBV7-7, with TRBD2 matching over 10 bases. Per the germline V gene, CDR1 is SSHAT and CDR2 is FNYEAQ (reference sequence). V dropped 5 bases and J dropped 0; count of bases not matched to a gene: 6. This CDR3 has 17 residues. The CDR3 spells CASSLGTSATNTGELFF. The DNA of the CDR3 is TGTGCCAGCAGCCTCGGGACTAGCGCAACGAACACCGGGGAGCTGTTTTTT.

This rearrangement joins TRBV6-6 to TRBJ1-1; D uncertain. Trimming cost V 7 bases and J 2 bases, with 11 bases left between them. The germline gives CDR1 MNHNY, CDR2 SVGAGI (reference sequence). The CDR3 covers 13 residues. The CDR3 sequence is CASIGRPNTEAFF. CDR3 coding DNA: TGTGCCAGCATCGGAAGGCCTAACACTGAAGCTTTCTTT.

V usage is TRBV7-9 and J usage is TRBJ1-2; a weak D match, TRBD1 (5 bases). V lost 3 bases and J lost 4, with 9 bases in between. The CDR3 has 13 amino acids. Germline lookup yields CDR1 SEHNR and CDR2 FQNEAQ (reference sequence). CDR3 sequence (DNA): TGTGCCAGCAGCTTGACGGGGCTCTATGGCTACACCTTC. Translating it yields CASSLTGLYGYTF.

This clone was seen a handful of times. The V gene is TRBV6-7, the J gene TRBJ2-7, with a weak D call TRBD1 (6 bases). TRBV6-7 is an ORF; its function is uncertain. Trimming shortened V by 5 bases and J by 5 bases, and 16 bases separated the two germline ends. The CDR3 contains 14 residues. The CDR3: CASSPRQVRNEQYF. The CDR3 nucleotides read TGTGCCAGCAGTCCTAGACAGGTCCGGAACGAGCAGTACTTC.

The chain carries TRBV28 and TRBJ2-2; 7 bases match TRBD2. The V gene end was trimmed by 5 bases and the J gene end by 1 base; junction bases not matched to a gene: 7. The length of the CDR3 is 16 residues. Per germline, CDR1 MDHEN and CDR2 SYDVKM. The CDR3 protein is CASSPRDYKNTGELFF. CDR3 nucleotides: TGTGCCAGCAGTCCACGGGACTACAAGAACACCGGGGAGCTGTTTTTT.

J is TRBJ2-5 and V is TRBV7-2; D not resolved. The CDR3 loop spans 14 amino acids. The V gene's germline CDR1 is SGHTA and CDR2 FQGNSA. V was cut by 7 bases and J by 2 bases, with 14 bases left in between. CDR3 sequence (DNA): TGTGCCAGCACCCTAGTCAGTATGCAAGAGACCCAGTACTTC. Protein product: CASTLVSMQETQYF.

This chain links TRBV18 with TRBJ1-2; 7 bases line up with TRBD1. This CDR3 is built from 15 residues. Germline V CDR1 and CDR2: KGHSH, LQKENI. V was clipped by 4 bases and J by 4 bases; unmatched bases: 9. CDR3 loop: CASSLGDRRSYGYTF. DNA for the CDR3: TGTGCCAGCTCACTTGGGGACAGAAGGAGCTATGGCTACACCTTC.